These 2 T cell receptor beta chains were all obtained from the same sample, sequenced in a study of cytomegalovirus exposure and HLA in healthy donors. The study ran its PCR with 60 Vbeta and 13 Jbeta primers. Profiled with immunoSEQ multiplex PCR; TCRdb holds only in-frame clones, not every one. The sample contains approximately 200,000 clones, roughly 75% of which appear only once. Sequenced: PBMCs. The receptors originated from a man aged 25 to 40 in good health and CMV-seropositive.

This clone was seen a single time. The chain links TRBV7-2 to TRBJ2-7, with 11 bases identical to TRBD1. The germline V gene has CDR1 SGHTA and CDR2 FQGNSA. The CDR3 runs to 15 residues. V gave up 5 bases and J gave up 3 bases; unmatched junction bases: 6. Written as DNA, the CDR3 is TGTGCCAGCAGCCCACGGACAGGGGGCCTCTACGAGCAGTACTTC. Protein product: CASSPRTGGLYEQYF.

This chain links TRBV27 with TRBJ2-1; 7 bases line up with TRBD1. Trimming removed 2 bases from V and 9 bases from J; junction bases left unmatched: 7. Germline assignment: CDR1 MNHEY and CDR2 SMNVEV (reference sequence). The CDR3 is 14 amino acids. CDR3 bases: TGTGCCAGCAGTTTAGGAGACAGGGCTGGTGAGCAGTTCTTC. This gives the protein CASSLGDRAGEQFF.